Listed here are 11 T cell receptor beta chains from one sample, sequenced in a study of CD8 T cells in Susac syndrome. RNA totalling roughly 0.45 to 1 ug underwent reverse transcription with random hexamers. Each CDR3 protein is one row after TCRdb ran MiXCR on the immunoSEQ multiplex PCR reads. The table records about 180,000 distinct CDR3 sequences, 85% to 95% of them present only once. Sequenced input: CD4+ T cells from PBMCs. These receptors were taken from a human donor with Susac syndrome.

There are a few counts of this clonotype. The chain couples TRBV11-1 to TRBJ1-1; D gene unclear. The CDR3 contains 14 residues. Germline CDR1 reads SGHAT; CDR2 reads FQDESV (reference sequence). Deletions cut 5 bases from V and 0 bases from J, with 10 bases between. The CDR3 sequence: CASSRDGLNTEAFF. Written as DNA, the CDR3 is TGTGCCAGCAGCCGTGACGGACTGAACACTGAAGCTTTCTTT.

This chain uses TRBV5-4 with TRBJ1-6; TRBD1 aligns across 10 bases. Looked up from germline, CDR1 is SGHNT and CDR2 is YYREEE (reference sequence). CDR3 length equals 15 residues. The V and J ends lost 6 bases and 13 bases, in that order; junction bases with no gene match: 13. Here the CDR3 reads CASKLDRGSMFPLHF. CDR3 nucleotide sequence: TGTGCCAGCAAACTGGACAGGGGGTCAATGTTTCCCCTCCACTTT.

The chain links TRBV3-1 to TRBJ2-6; D unclear. The V end was cut by 4 bases, the J end by 0 bases, with 4 bases between. The CDR3 length is 14 residues. The germline gives CDR1 LGHDT, CDR2 YNNKEL (reference sequence). This CDR3 is CASSLVSGANVLTF. As DNA, the CDR3 is TGTGCCAGCAGCCTAGTCTCTGGGGCCAACGTCCTGACTTTC.

The genes are TRBV6-6 and TRBJ1-5, with D uncertain. The CDR3 runs 14 residues. Germline CDR1 reads MNHNY; CDR2 reads SVGAGI (reference sequence). Between the trimmed V and J ends, which lost 0 bases and 7 bases, there was a span of 10 bases. The CDR3 DNA sequence: TGTGCCAGCAGTTACTCTGGAGTGCGGCAGCCCCAGCATTTT. This gives the protein CASSYSGVRQPQHF.

The chain recombines TRBV7-2 with TRBJ2-1; 14 bases are a match to TRBD2. Looked up from germline, CDR1 is SGHTA and CDR2 is FQGNSA. The CDR3 covers 16 residues. Trimming cost V 2 bases and J 7 bases; bases outside gene matches: 4. The DNA for the CDR3 is TGTGCCAGCAGCTTAAGTGGGACTAGCGGGGGTAATGAGCAGTTCTTC. Translating gives CASSLSGTSGGNEQFF. The complete variable domain, with remaining parts taken from reference TRBV7-2 and TRBJ2-1, reads GAGVSQSPSNKVTEKGKDVELRCDPISGHTALYWYRQSLGQGLEFLIYFQGNSAPDKSGLPSDRFSAERTGGSVSTLTIQRTQQEDSAVYLCASSLSGTSGGNEQFFGPGTRLTVL.

The chain has TRBV29-1 and TRBJ2-7, with 8 nucleotides matching TRBD2. The V segment lost 8 bases and the J segment 5 bases; nucleotides outside the gene matches: 14. CDR3 length equals 14 residues. The germline gives CDR1 SQVTM, CDR2 ANQGSEA. The CDR3 spells CSIRGSGGLDEQYF. The CDR3 DNA follows: TGCAGCATTCGCGGGTCGGGGGGGCTGGACGAGCAGTACTTC.

The rearrangement uses TRBV20-1 and TRBJ1-1, with 7 bases lining up with TRBD1. The CDR3 runs 13 residues. Germline V gene data show CDR1 as DFQATT and CDR2 as SNEGSKA (reference sequence). V lost 6 bases to trimming and J lost 1 base; unmatched junction nucleotides: 5. The CDR3: CSANQGGNTEAFF. The CDR3 nucleotides are TGCAGTGCCAACCAGGGGGGGAACACTGAAGCTTTCTTT.

In nucleotides, the CDR3 is TGTGCCTGGACCTTTGGGCCGTACGAGCAGTACTTC. Amino acid sequence: CAWTFGPYEQYF. V usage is TRBV30 and J usage is TRBJ2-7; D is unclear. The length of the CDR3 is 12 residues. Germline V CDR1 and CDR2: GTSNPN, SVGIG (reference sequence). The V end lost 4 bases, the J end lost 4 bases, and 11 bases lay between the germline ends.

This chain links TRBV12-3 or TRBV12-4 with TRBJ2-2; tentative D call: TRBD1 (5 bases). CDR3 length: 13 amino acids. Trimming removed 5 bases at V and 2 bases at J, with 6 bases between. The CDR3 spells CASSGHNTGELFF. The CDR3 DNA reads as TGTGCCAGCAGTGGACATAACACCGGGGAGCTGTTTTTT.

The chain couples TRBV30 to TRBJ2-1, with D unresolved. Per germline, CDR1 GTSNPN and CDR2 SVGIG (reference sequence). There are 13 residues in the CDR3. V lost 6 bases, J lost 7 bases, and 16 bases lay in between. The DNA for the CDR3 is TGTGCCTGCCCCTCAGGTAGAAGGAATGAGCAGTTCTTC. It translates to CACPSGRRNEQFF.

The V and J genes are TRBV12-3 or TRBV12-4 and TRBJ1-1; D gene unclear. Trimming removed 3 bases from V and 10 bases from J, with 15 bases in between. CDR3 length equals 13 residues. The CDR3 DNA follows: TGTGCCAGCAGTTTGTTCCCTCCCTTAGGAGCTTTCTTT. Its translation: CASSLFPPLGAFF.